The present TCR beta chain was sequenced within a study of shared clonotypes between healthy human individuals. This CDR3 spans 15 amino acids. Germline V CDR1 and CDR2: LNHDA, SQIVND (reference sequence). V shed 5 bases and J shed 3 bases, with 15 bases lying between them. Study observations and caveats: Collection of samples was limited to blood; tissue repertoires likely differ.

For genomic DNA, unsorted samples relied on about 90 million PBMCs. An assay was performed, and its level was deep. Among the unsorted PBMC samples, replicate PCRs used around 280 ng DNA, roughly 30,000 T cell genomes. Here immunoSEQ multiplex PCR was the method, and the copy in TCRdb shows in-frame clones only, minus some. The sample yields fewer than 600,000 clones, more than 75% seen once. Comments on this clone: What it binds is unknown.

V is TRBV19 and J is TRBJ2-3; a weak D match, TRBD2 (6 bases). The sequenced material came from PBMCs. This receptor was taken from a woman aged 40 to 50 in good health. Some clones in this sample may be carry-over from other donors' samples. The CDR3: CASSWSRGGTDTQYF. CDR3 DNA: TGTGCCAGTAGTTGGTCCCGAGGAGGGACAGATACGCAGTATTTT. Full variable domain (rest looked up from reference TRBV19 and TRBJ2-3): DGGITQSPKYLFRKEGQNVTLSCEQNLNHDAMYWYRQDPGQGLRLIYYSQIVNDFQKGDIAEGYSVSREKKESFPLTVTSAQKNPTAFYLCASSWSRGGTDTQYFGPGTRLTVL.